What follows describes a single TCR beta chain. Its specificity is not known. This sample was included in a study of CD8 T cells in Susac syndrome. RNA was extracted with the RNeasy kit, and a quantity of about 0.45 to 1 ug was reverse transcribed using random hexamers. By means of immunoSEQ multiplex PCR, TCR beta CDR3 spanning 54 Vbeta and 13 Jbeta underwent amplification. Using its own MiXCR run on the immunoSEQ multiplex PCR reads, TCRdb lists one record per CDR3 protein. The sample records 150,000 to 200,000 distinct CDR3 sequences, about 95% being singletons. Study-wide points: The number of individuals included in the study's TCR sequencing and HLA analysis was acknowledged as relatively small.

The sequenced target, TCR beta, came from blood CD8+ and CD4+ T cells. Sequenced input: CD4+ T cells from PBMCs. This clonotype was sampled from a human donor in good health.

The CDR3 nucleotides read TGTGCCAGCAGCCAAGGAGGGGGCGATGGCAATCAGCCCCAGCATTTT. As protein: CASSQGGGDGNQPQHF. The rearrangement uses TRBV4-2 and TRBJ1-5; 7 positions match TRBD1. V lost 1 base to trimming and J lost 2 bases; unmatched junction nucleotides: 5. Germline assignment: CDR1 LGHNA and CDR2 YNFKEQ. This CDR3 spans 16 amino acids.